These T cell receptor beta chains were read from a single sample in a study of T cell responses to AZD1222 COVID-19 vaccine. The repertoire was sequenced with immunoSEQ multiplex PCR; TCRdb's copy has only in-frame clones and lacks some. The profile covers approximately 150,000 clones, with roughly 87% appearing a single time and around 4.9% taken by the ten largest. The input for sequencing was peripheral blood, taken on day 0 of AZD1222 vaccination. The receptor set was obtained from an adult in good health. Each CDR3 is given with its conserved first and last residue. D genes are given only for firm matches. The size of a clone is reported for some rows only, either as once, few or many, or as a class for expanded clones.

v_call	d_call	clone_size	j_call	cdr3_length	cdr3_aa	cdr3_nt
TRBV5-4	.	.	TRBJ2-3	17	CASSPTRPGRRTDTQYF	TGTGCCAGCAGCCCTACCCGCCCGGGCCGCAGGACAGATACGCAGTATTTT
TRBV7-2	TRBD2	.	TRBJ2-4	18	CASSPRVAAGVAKNIQYF	TGTGCCAGCAGCCCCAGGGTGGCCGCGGGAGTTGCCAAAAACATTCAGTACTTC
TRBV2	.	.	TRBJ2-3	12	CASREFTDTQYF	TGTGCCAGCAGAGAGTTCACAGATACGCAGTATTTT
TRBV5-1	TRBD1	once	TRBJ1-5	17	CASSLLPGQDSNQPQHF	TGCGCCAGCAGCTTGCTTCCCGGACAGGATAGCAATCAGCCCCAGCATTTT
TRBV7-3	TRBD1	.	TRBJ2-2	14	CASSLDRAAGELFF	TGTGCCAGCAGCTTAGACAGGGCGGCCGGGGAGCTGTTTTTT
TRBV5-8	TRBD1	.	TRBJ1-1	18	CASSLATGGTMRNTEAFF	TGTGCCAGCAGCTTGGCTACAGGGGGAACGATGCGGAACACTGAAGCTTTCTTT
TRBV10-3	.	.	TRBJ1-1	14	CAISERGRDTEAFF	TGTGCCATCAGTGAAAGGGGTCGTGACACTGAAGCTTTCTTT
TRBV15	.	.	TRBJ1-5	14	CATEVGDSNQPQHF	TGTGCCACAGAAGTCGGGGATAGCAATCAGCCCCAGCATTTT
TRBV11-3	TRBD2	.	TRBJ2-3	15	CASSLFSGSTDTQYF	TGTGCCAGCAGCTTATTCAGCGGGAGTACAGATACGCAGTATTTT
TRBV11-2	TRBD1	.	TRBJ2-4	18	CASSFRGTGDLAKNIQYF	TGTGCCAGCAGCTTCCGAGGGACAGGGGACTTAGCCAAAAACATTCAGTACTTC
TRBV18	TRBD1	.	TRBJ1-4	15	CASSPLGTGNEKLFF	TGTGCCAGCTCACCCCTCGGGACAGGGAACGAAAAACTGTTTTTT
TRBV5-1	TRBD2	.	TRBJ2-2	13	CASSEAGAGELFF	TGCGCCAGCAGCGAGGCGGGGGCCGGGGAGCTGTTTTTT
TRBV28	TRBD2	.	TRBJ2-7	17	CASSSNPGLAASYEQYF	TGTGCCAGCAGTTCCAATCCGGGACTAGCGGCTTCCTACGAGCAGTACTTC
TRBV13	TRBD1	once	TRBJ2-7	15	CASSSRTGWAYEQYF	TGTGCCAGCAGCTCTAGGACAGGGTGGGCCTACGAGCAGTACTTC
TRBV6-5	TRBD2	.	TRBJ2-5	15	CASSYLAGSGETQYF	TGTGCCAGCAGTTATCTAGCGGGATCGGGGGAGACCCAGTACTTC
TRBV28	TRBD1	.	TRBJ1-5	14	CASSFGTGNQPQHF	TGTGCCAGCAGTTTCGGGACAGGGAATCAGCCCCAGCATTTT
TRBV5-1	.	once	TRBJ1-1	15	CASSLMGLRDTEAFF	TGCGCCAGCAGCTTGATGGGACTAAGGGACACTGAAGCTTTCTTT
TRBV24-1	.	.	TRBJ2-5	14	CATSPSGTERTQYF	TGTGCCACCTCACCGTCCGGGACTGAAAGGACCCAGTACTTC
TRBV18	.	.	TRBJ1-1	13	CASSPPGFTEAFF	TGTGCCAGCTCACCACCGGGTTTCACTGAAGCTTTCTTT
TRBV7-9	TRBD1	.	TRBJ1-1	15	CASSVWDSLNTEAFF	TGTGCCAGCAGCGTCTGGGACAGCCTGAACACTGAAGCTTTCTTT
TRBV4-2	TRBD2	.	TRBJ2-5	15	CASSQGTSGRETQYF	TGTGCCAGCAGCCAAGGGACTAGCGGGAGGGAGACCCAGTACTTC
TRBV5-5	.	.	TRBJ1-3	14	CASSLEGTGNTIYF	TGTGCCAGCAGCTTGGAGGGAACTGGAAACACCATATATTTT
TRBV7-3	TRBD2	once	TRBJ2-3	17	CASSLTGLAGAGDTQYF	TGTGCCAGCAGCTTAACGGGACTAGCGGGAGCAGGAGATACGCAGTATTTT
TRBV5-1	.	.	TRBJ1-2	14	CASSPGQGDYGYTF	TGCGCCAGCAGCCCCGGGCAGGGTGACTATGGCTACACCTTC
TRBV4-3	.	.	TRBJ2-2	16	CASSQEEGVGSGELFF	TGCGCCAGTAGCCAAGAGGAGGGAGTTGGGTCTGGGGAGCTGTTTTTT
TRBV29-1	.	.	TRBJ1-6	12	CSAEGGNSPLHF	TGCAGCGCCGAGGGGGGTAATTCACCCCTCCACTTT
TRBV24-1	TRBD1	.	TRBJ2-2	14	CATGTGGATGELFF	TGTGCCACCGGGACAGGGGGCGCAACCGGGGAGCTGTTTTTT
TRBV5-1	.	.	TRBJ1-2	15	CASSLAADSGYGYTF	TGCGCCAGCAGCTTGGCCGCGGATTCGGGCTATGGCTACACCTTC
TRBV5-1	.	.	TRBJ2-2	15	CASSPQGSGTGELFF	TGCGCCAGCAGCCCCCAGGGCAGCGGTACAGGGGAGCTGTTTTTT
TRBV27	TRBD1	few	TRBJ1-1	19	CASSPSPVTGGRWDTEAFF	TGTGCCAGCAGTCCATCTCCCGTAACAGGGGGTAGATGGGACACTGAAGCTTTCTTT
TRBV10-3	TRBD2	.	TRBJ2-3	15	CAISAGGGHTDTQYF	TGTGCCATCAGTGCCGGGGGGGGGCACACAGATACGCAGTATTTT
TRBV27	.	.	TRBJ2-7	13	CASSGGNSYEQYF	TGTGCCAGCAGTGGCGGCAACTCCTACGAGCAGTACTTC
TRBV4-3	TRBD2	.	TRBJ2-7	16	CASSQELRERPYEQYF	TGCGCCAGCAGCCAAGAGCTGCGGGAGCGCCCCTACGAGCAGTACTTC
TRBV9	TRBD1	few	TRBJ1-2	16	CASSAGGSGGRGGYTF	TGTGCCAGCAGCGCCGGAGGGTCAGGGGGTAGGGGTGGCTACACCTTC
TRBV5-1	TRBD1	.	TRBJ2-7	14	CASSTGTGTYEQYF	TGCGCCAGCAGCACAGGGACAGGGACCTACGAGCAGTACTTC
TRBV20-1	.	.	TRBJ1-1	11	CSAKKDTEAFF	TGCAGTGCTAAAAAGGACACTGAAGCTTTCTTT
TRBV2	.	.	TRBJ2-2	14	CASRKGQWTGELFF	TGTGCCAGCAGGAAGGGGCAATGGACCGGGGAGCTGTTTTTT
TRBV18	.	once	TRBJ2-1	11	CASSPGGLGFF	TGTGCCAGCTCACCGGGGGGCCTAGGGTTCTTC
TRBV10-1	.	.	TRBJ1-2	14	CASSESGVDYGYTF	TGCGCCAGCAGTGAGTCCGGGGTGGACTATGGCTACACCTTC
TRBV7-3	.	.	TRBJ2-2	14	CASSLVLGAGELFF	TGTGCCAGCAGCCTAGTGCTAGGGGCCGGGGAGCTGTTTTTT
TRBV11-3	.	few	TRBJ1-2	15	CASSPTRSRTYGYTF	TGTGCCAGCAGCCCTACACGATCGCGGACCTATGGCTACACCTTC
TRBV7-8	.	.	TRBJ1-2	13	CASSLERVDGYTF	TGTGCCAGCAGCTTAGAAAGGGTGGATGGCTACACCTTC
TRBV19	.	.	TRBJ1-4	13	CASRTRTNEKLFF	TGTGCCAGTAGGACGAGGACTAATGAAAAACTGTTTTTT
TRBV6-5	.	.	TRBJ1-4	15	CASSYTGTTNEKLFF	TGTGCCAGCAGTTATACCGGGACGACTAATGAAAAACTGTTTTTT
TRBV9	.	once	TRBJ2-1	15	CASSLGDSSYNEQFF	TGTGCCAGCAGCCTCGGGGATAGCTCCTACAATGAGCAGTTCTTC
TRBV18	TRBD1	.	TRBJ1-5	15	CASSPPGGGNQPQHF	TGTGCCAGCTCACCACCAGGGGGCGGCAATCAGCCCCAGCATTTT
TRBV5-4	TRBD2	.	TRBJ2-3	14	CASLEREGADTQYF	TGTGCCAGCCTAGAGCGGGAGGGCGCAGATACGCAGTATTTT
TRBV30	TRBD2	.	TRBJ2-6	13	CALGTNGANVLTF	TGTGCCCTGGGGACTAACGGGGCCAACGTCCTGACTTTC
TRBV7-2	.	.	TRBJ2-6	15	CASSDQGLWANVLTF	TGTGCCAGCAGCGACCAGGGCCTCTGGGCCAACGTCCTGACTTTC
TRBV11-2	.	.	TRBJ2-5	13	CASNSAYAETQYF	TGTGCCAGCAACTCCGCCTATGCAGAGACCCAGTACTTC
TRBV11-2	TRBD1	.	TRBJ1-2	17	CASSLAAIPGQPYGYTF	TGTGCCAGCAGCTTAGCTGCGATCCCGGGACAGCCCTATGGCTACACCTTC
TRBV7-2	.	.	TRBJ2-1	15	CASSVGLVSYNEQFF	TGTGCCAGCAGTGTGGGACTGGTCTCCTACAATGAGCAGTTCTTC
TRBV6-5	.	.	TRBJ1-1	15	CASSYSREGNTEAFF	TGTGCCAGCAGTTACTCGAGAGAGGGAAACACTGAAGCTTTCTTT
TRBV28	TRBD1	.	TRBJ1-6	12	CASSTPGQVTAF	TGTGCCAGCAGTACACCGGGACAGGTAACTGCGTTT
TRBV5-4	.	.	TRBJ1-2	15	CASSPTAPANYGYTF	TGTGCCAGCAGCCCGACAGCTCCAGCTAACTATGGCTACACCTTC
TRBV5-5	TRBD1	few	TRBJ1-5	17	CASRYVSGTGKVQPQHF	TGTGCCAGCAGGTACGTCTCCGGGACAGGGAAAGTACAGCCCCAGCATTTT
TRBV5-1	TRBD1	.	TRBJ1-2	14	CASSLKDREYGYTF	TGCGCCAGCAGCTTGAAGGACAGGGAATATGGCTACACCTTC
TRBV9	.	.	TRBJ2-6	18	CASSVYGRVTSGANVLTF	TGTGCCAGCAGCGTTTATGGACGGGTAACCTCTGGGGCCAACGTCCTGACTTTC
TRBV7-2	.	.	TRBJ1-1	15	CASSPYWGASTEAFF	TGTGCCAGCAGCCCTTACTGGGGGGCTAGCACTGAAGCTTTCTTT